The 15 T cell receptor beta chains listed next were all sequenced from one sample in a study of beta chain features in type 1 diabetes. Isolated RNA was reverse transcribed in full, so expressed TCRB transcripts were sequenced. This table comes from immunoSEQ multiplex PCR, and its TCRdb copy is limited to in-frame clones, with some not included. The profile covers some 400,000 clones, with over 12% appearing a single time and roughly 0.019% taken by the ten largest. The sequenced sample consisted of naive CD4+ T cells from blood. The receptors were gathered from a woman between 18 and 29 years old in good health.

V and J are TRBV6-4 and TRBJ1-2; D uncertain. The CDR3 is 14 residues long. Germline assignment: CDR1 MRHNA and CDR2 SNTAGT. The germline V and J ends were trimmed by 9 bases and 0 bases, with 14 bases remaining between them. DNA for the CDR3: TGTGCCAGTTGGTCGGGAGCCTCTAACTATGGCTACACCTTC. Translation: CASWSGASNYGYTF.

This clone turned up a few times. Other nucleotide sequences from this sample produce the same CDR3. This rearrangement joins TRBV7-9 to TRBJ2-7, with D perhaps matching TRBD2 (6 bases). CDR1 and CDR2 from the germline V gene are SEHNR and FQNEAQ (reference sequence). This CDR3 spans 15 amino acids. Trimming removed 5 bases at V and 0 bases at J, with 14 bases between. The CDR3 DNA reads TGTGCCAGCAGCCCCGGGACTGGTAGCTCCTACGAGCAGTACTTC. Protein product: CASSPGTGSSYEQYF.

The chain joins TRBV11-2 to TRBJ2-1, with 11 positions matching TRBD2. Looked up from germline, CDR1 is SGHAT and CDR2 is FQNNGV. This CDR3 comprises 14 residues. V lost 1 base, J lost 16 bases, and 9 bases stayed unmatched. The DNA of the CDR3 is TGTGCCAGCAGCTTAGCAACTAGCGGGAGTCAAAATTTCTTC. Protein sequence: CASSLATSGSQNFF.

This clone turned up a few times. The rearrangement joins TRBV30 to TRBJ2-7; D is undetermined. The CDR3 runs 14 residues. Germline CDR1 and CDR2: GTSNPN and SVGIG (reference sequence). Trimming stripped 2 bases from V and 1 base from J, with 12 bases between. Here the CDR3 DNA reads TGTGCCTGGAGTAGAGGAAGGAATTCCTACGAGCAGTACTTC. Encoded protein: CAWSRGRNSYEQYF.

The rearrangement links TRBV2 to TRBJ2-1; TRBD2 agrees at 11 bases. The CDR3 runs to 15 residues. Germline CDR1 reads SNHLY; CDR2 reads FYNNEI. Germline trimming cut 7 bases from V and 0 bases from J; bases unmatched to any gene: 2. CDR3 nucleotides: TGTGCCAGCAAGACTAGCGGGACCTCCTACAATGAGCAGTTCTTC. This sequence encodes CASKTSGTSYNEQFF.

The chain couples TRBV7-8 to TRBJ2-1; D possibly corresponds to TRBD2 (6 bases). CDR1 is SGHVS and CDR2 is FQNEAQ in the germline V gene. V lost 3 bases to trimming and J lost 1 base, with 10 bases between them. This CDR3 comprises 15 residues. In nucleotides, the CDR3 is TGTGCCAGCAGCTTCTTTGCGGGGTCCTACAATGAGCAGTTCTTC. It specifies CASSFFAGSYNEQFF.

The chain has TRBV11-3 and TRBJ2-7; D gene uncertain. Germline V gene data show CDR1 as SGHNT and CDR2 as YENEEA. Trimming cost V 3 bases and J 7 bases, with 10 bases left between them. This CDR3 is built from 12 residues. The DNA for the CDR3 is TGTGCCAGCAGCTTCAACTCCGGGGAGCAGTACTTC. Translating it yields CASSFNSGEQYF.

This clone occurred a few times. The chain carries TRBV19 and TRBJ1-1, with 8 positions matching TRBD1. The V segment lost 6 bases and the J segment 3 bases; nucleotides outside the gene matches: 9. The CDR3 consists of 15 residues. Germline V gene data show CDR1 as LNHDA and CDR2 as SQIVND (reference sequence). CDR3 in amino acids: CASRRQGRRDTEAFF. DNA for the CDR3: TGTGCCAGTAGGAGACAGGGGCGAAGGGACACTGAAGCTTTCTTT.

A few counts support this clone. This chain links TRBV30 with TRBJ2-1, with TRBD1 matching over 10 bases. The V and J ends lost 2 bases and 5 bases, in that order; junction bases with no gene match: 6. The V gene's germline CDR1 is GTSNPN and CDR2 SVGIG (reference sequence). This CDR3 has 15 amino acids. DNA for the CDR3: TGTGCCTGGAGTTTCGACAGGGGGCCCCACAATGAGCAGTTCTTC. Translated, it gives CAWSFDRGPHNEQFF. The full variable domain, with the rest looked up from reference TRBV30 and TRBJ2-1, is SQTIHQWPATLVQPVGSPLSLECTVEGTSNPNLYWYRQAAGRGLQLLFYSVGIGQISSEVPQNLSASRPQDRQFILSSKKLLLSDSGFYLCAWSFDRGPHNEQFFGPGTRLTVL.

The CDR3 bases are TGTGCCAGCAGTCCTCAGGGGGCGCGATGGGAAAAACTGTTTTTT. This translates into CASSPQGARWEKLFF. This chain links TRBV9 with TRBJ1-4; 8 nucleotides agree with TRBD1. V trimming: 5 bases; J trimming: 8 bases; junction bases outside the gene matches: 11. The CDR3 consists of 15 residues. The germline V gene encodes CDR1 SGDLS and CDR2 YYNGEE.

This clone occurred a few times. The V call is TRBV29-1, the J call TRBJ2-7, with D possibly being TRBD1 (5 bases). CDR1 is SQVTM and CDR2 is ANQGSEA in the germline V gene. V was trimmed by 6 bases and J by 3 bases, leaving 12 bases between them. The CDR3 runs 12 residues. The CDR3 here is CSVATVFYEQYF. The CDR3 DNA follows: TGCAGCGTAGCGACAGTGTTCTACGAGCAGTACTTC.

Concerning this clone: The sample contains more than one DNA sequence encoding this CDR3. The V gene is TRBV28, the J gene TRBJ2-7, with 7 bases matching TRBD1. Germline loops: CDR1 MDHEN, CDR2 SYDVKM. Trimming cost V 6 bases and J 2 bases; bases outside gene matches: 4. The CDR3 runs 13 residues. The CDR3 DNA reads TGTGCCAGCAGCCTCGGGACAGCCTACGAGCAGTACTTC. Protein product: CASSLGTAYEQYF.

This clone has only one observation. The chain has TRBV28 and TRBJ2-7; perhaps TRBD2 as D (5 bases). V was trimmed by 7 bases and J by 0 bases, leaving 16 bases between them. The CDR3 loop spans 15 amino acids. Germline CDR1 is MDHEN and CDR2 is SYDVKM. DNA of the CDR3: TGTGCCAGCACCTACGACATCGGGGTCTCCTACGAGCAGTACTTC. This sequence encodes CASTYDIGVSYEQYF. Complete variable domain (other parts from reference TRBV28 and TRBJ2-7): DVKVTQSSRYLVKRTGEKVFLECVQDMDHENMFWYRQDPGLGLRLIYFSYDVKMKEKGDIPEGYSVSREKKERFSLILESASTNQTSMYLCASTYDIGVSYEQYFGPGTRLTVT.

CDR3 region: CASSLNTGPQETQYF. CDR3 in DNA: TGTGCCAGCAGCTTGAACACAGGACCGCAAGAGACCCAGTACTTC. This sequence joins TRBV7-9 and TRBJ2-5, with D maybe TRBD1 (5 bases). The CDR3 is 15 amino acids. Germline V gene sequence: CDR1 SEHNR, CDR2 FQNEAQ (reference sequence). V lost 3 bases, J lost 2 bases, and 13 bases lay in between.

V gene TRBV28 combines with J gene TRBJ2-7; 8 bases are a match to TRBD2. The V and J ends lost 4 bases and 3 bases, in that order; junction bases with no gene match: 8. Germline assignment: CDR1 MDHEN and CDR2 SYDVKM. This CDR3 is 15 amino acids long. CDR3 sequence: CASSSPGLVVYEQYF. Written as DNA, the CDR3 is TGTGCCAGCAGTTCACCGGGACTAGTAGTCTACGAGCAGTACTTC.